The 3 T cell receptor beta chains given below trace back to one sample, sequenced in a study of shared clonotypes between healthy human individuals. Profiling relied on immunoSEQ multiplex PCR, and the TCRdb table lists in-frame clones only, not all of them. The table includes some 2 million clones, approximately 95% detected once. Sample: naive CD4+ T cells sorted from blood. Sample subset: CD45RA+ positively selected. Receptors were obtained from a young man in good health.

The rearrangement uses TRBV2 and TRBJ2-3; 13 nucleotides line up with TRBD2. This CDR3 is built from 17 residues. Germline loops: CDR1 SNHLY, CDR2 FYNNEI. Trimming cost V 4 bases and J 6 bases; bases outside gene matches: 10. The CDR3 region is CASSVSGLAGVGDTQYF. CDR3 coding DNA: TGTGCCAGCAGTGTTTCTGGACTAGCGGGGGTTGGCGATACGCAGTATTTT.

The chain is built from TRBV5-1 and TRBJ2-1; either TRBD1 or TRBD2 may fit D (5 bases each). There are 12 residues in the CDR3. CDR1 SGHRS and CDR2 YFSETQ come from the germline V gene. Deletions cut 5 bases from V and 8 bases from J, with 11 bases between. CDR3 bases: TGCGCCAGCAGTGGGGGTTCCCATGAGCAGTTCTTC. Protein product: CASSGGSHEQFF.

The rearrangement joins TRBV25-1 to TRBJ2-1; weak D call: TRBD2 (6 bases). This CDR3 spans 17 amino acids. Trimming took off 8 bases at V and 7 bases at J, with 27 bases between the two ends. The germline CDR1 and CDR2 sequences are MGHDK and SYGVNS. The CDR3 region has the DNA TGTGCCAGCTCCCCCTTTTTGGGGGGAGCGGAACGGAATGAGCAGTTCTTC. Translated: CASSPFLGGAERNEQFF.